This TCR beta chain derives from a study of human T cells and chemical hapten exposure. Study-wide background: How much TCR each sample yielded varied, mostly because pooled library volumes differed slightly.

CDR3 size: 16 residues. After removal of 4 bases from V and 1 base from J, the junction contained 5 bases not matched to a gene. CDR1 SEHNR and CDR2 FQNEAQ come from the germline V gene (reference sequence). This clonotype came up a few times. Its cognate antigen is unknown. Overall study results and limits: Unchanged with DPC sensitization were TCRs above 1 in 1000 frequency. Alopecia affected the donors, so their immune response may differ from healthy people's.

Time point indicated: pre-sensitization, week 0. Described treatment: therapeutic diphenylcyclopropenone sensitization with weekly scalp DPC. Within the library, unique molecular identifiers were attached to each individual cDNA molecule. Via MiXCR, TCRdb re-called the RACE reads, giving one row per CDR3 protein. The sample holds 300,000 to 450,000 distinct CDR3 sequences, less than 6.5% seen once. Here the sequenced sample was whole blood, taken in connection with sensitization to the hapten diphenylcyclopropenone (DPC). This chain connects TRBV7-9 to TRBJ2-5; 11 nucleotides agree with TRBD2. The sequence was collected from a woman between 45 and 65 years old with alopecia areata. Some clones in this sample may be carry-over from other donors' samples. The CDR3 DNA follows: TGTGCCAGCAGCTCCCGACTAGCGGGGCCCCAAGAGACCCAGTACTTC. This codes for CASSSRLAGPQETQYF.